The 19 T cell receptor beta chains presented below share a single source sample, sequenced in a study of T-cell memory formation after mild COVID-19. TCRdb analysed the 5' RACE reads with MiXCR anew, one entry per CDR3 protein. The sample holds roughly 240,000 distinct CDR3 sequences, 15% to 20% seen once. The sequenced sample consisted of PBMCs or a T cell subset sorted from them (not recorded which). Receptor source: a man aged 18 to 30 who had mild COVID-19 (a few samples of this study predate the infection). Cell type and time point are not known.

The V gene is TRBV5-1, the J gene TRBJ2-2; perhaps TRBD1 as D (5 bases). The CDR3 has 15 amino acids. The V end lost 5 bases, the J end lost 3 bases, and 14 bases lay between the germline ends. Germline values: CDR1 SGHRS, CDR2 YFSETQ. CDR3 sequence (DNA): TGCGCCAGCAGATCAGTCCCAGGGTACACCGGGGAGCTGTTTTTT. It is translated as CASRSVPGYTGELFF.

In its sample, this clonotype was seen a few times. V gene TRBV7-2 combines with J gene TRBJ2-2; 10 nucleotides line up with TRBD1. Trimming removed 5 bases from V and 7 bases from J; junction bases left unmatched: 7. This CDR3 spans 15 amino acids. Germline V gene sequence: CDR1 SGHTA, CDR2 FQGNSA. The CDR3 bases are TGTGCCAGCAGCCCGCGACAGGGGGCGAACGGGGAGCTGTTTTTT. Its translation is CASSPRQGANGELFF.

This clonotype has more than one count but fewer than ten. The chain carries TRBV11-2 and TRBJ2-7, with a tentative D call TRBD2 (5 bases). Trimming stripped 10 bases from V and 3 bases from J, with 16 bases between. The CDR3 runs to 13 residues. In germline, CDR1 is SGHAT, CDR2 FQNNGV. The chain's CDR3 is CATVPWTYYEQYF. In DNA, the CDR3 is TGTGCCACGGTACCTTGGACTTACTACGAGCAGTACTTC.

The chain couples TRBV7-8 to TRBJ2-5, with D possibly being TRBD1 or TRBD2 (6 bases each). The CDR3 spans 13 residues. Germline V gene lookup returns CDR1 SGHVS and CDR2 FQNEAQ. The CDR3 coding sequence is TGTGCATCCTCCGGAGGGGGTGGGGAGACCCAGTACTTC. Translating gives CASSGGGGETQYF. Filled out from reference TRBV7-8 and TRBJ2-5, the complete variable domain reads GAGVSQSPRYKVAKRGQDVALRCDPISGHVSLFWYQQALGQGPEFLTYFQNEAQLDKSGLPSDRFFAERPEGSVSTLKIQRTQQEDSAVYLCASSGGGGETQYFGPGTRLLVL.

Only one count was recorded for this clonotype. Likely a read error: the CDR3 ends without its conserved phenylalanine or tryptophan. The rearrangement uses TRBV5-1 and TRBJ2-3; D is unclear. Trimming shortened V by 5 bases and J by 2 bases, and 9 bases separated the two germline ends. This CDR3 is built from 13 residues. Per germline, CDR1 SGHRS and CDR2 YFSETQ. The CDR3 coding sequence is TGCGCCAGCAGTCGGGCCCTCACAGATACGCAGTATTGT. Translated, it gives CASSRALTDTQYC.

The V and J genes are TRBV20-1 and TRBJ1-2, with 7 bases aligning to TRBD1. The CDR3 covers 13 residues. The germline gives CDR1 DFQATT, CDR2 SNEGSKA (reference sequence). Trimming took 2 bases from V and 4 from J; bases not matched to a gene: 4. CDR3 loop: CSARSGQPYGYTF. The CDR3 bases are TGCAGTGCTAGATCGGGACAGCCCTATGGCTACACCTTC.

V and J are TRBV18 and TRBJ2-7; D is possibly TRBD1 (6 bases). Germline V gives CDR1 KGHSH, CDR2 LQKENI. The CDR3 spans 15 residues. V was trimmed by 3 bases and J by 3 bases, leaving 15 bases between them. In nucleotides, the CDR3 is TGTGCCAGCTCACCGACGGACAGCCTTGTCTACGAGCAGTACGTC. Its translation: CASSPTDSLVYEQYV.

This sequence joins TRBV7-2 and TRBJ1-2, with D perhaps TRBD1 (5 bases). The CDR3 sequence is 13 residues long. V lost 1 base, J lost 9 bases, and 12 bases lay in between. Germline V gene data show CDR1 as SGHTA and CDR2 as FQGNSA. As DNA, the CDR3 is TGTGCCAGCAGCTTAGTAGGGCAGGGAAGCTACACCTTC. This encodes CASSLVGQGSYTF. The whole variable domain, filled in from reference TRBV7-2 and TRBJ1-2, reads GAGVSQSPSNKVTEKGKDVELRCDPISGHTALYWYRQSLGQGLEFLIYFQGNSAPDKSGLPSDRFSAERTGGSVSTLTIQRTQQEDSAVYLCASSLVGQGSYTFGSGTRLTVV.

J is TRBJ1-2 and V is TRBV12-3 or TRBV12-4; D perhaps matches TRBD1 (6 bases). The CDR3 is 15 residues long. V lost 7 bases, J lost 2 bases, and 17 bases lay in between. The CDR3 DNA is TGTGCCAGCAAAAAGGAAGGGGGATCCAACTATGGCTACACCTTC. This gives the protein CASKKEGGSNYGYTF.

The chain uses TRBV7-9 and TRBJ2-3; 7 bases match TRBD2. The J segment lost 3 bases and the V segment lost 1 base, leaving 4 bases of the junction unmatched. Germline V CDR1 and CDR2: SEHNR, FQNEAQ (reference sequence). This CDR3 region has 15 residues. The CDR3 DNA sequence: TGTGCCAGCAGCTTAGGCGGACTAGTAACAGATACGCAGTATTTT. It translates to CASSLGGLVTDTQYF.

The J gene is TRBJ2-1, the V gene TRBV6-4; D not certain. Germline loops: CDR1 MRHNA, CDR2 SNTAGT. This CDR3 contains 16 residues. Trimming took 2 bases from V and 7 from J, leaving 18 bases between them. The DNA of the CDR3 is TGTGCCAGCAGTGACAAGGCCGGCCACCCTGGGAATGAGCAGTTCTTC. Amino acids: CASSDKAGHPGNEQFF.

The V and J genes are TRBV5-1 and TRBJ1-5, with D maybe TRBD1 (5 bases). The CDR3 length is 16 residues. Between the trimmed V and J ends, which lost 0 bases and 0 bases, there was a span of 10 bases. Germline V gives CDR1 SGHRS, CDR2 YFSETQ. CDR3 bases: TGCGCCAGCAGCTTGGGGGGCGGTAATAGCAATCAGCCCCAGCATTTT. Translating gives CASSLGGGNSNQPQHF.

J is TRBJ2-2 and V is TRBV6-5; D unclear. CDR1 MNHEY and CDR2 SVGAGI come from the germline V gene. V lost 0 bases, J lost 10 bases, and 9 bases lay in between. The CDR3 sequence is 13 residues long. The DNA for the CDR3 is TGTGCCAGCAGTTACTCAGGCAGCCTGGAGCTGTTTTTT. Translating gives CASSYSGSLELFF.

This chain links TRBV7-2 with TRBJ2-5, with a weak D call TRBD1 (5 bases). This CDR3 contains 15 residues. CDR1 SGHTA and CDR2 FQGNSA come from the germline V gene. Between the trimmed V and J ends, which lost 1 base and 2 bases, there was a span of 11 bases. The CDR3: CASSLGPGFQETQYF. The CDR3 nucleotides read TGTGCCAGCAGCTTAGGACCAGGGTTTCAAGAGACCCAGTACTTC.

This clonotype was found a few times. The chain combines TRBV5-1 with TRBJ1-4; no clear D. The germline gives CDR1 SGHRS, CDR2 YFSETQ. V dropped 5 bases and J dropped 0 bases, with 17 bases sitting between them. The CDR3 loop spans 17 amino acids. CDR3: CASSPLPPETTNEKLFF. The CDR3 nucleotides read TGCGCCAGCAGTCCGCTACCACCGGAAACAACTAATGAAAAACTGTTTTTT.

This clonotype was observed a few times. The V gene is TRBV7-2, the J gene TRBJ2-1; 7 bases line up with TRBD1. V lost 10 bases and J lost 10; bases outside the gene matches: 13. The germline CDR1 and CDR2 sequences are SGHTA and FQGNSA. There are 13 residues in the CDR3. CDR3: CATTNTGVLEQFF. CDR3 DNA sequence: TGTGCCACCACAAATACAGGGGTCTTGGAGCAGTTCTTC. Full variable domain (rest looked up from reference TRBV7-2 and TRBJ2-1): GAGVSQSPSNKVTEKGKDVELRCDPISGHTALYWYRQSLGQGLEFLIYFQGNSAPDKSGLPSDRFSAERTGGSVSTLTIQRTQQEDSAVYLCATTNTGVLEQFFGPGTRLTVL.

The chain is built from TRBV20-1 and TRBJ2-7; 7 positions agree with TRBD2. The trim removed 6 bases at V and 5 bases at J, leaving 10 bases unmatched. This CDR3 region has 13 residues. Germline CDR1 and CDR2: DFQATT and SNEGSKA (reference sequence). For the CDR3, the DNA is TGCAGTGCAATCGGGGGGTTTCTGGACGAGCAGTACGTC. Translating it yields CSAIGGFLDEQYV.

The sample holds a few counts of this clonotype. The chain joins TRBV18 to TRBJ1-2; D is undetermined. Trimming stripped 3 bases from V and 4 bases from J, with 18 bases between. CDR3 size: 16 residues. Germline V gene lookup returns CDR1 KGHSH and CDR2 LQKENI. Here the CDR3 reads CASSPQTSPMTYGYTF. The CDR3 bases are TGTGCCAGCTCACCCCAAACTTCCCCGATGACCTATGGCTACACCTTC.

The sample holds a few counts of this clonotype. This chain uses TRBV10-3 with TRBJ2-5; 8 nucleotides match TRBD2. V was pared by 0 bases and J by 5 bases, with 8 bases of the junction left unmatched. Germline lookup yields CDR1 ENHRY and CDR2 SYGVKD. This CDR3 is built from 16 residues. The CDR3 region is CAISESIASGRETQYF. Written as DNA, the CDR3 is TGTGCCATCAGTGAGTCGATCGCTAGCGGGCGGGAGACCCAGTACTTC.